This entry describes one TCR beta chain. It has no known antigen specificity. The input lacks base qualities; no much larger clone sits a single base away. These data belong to a study of blood T cell dynamics during melanoma immunotherapy (dated by TCRdb to about 2020). For the study in its entirety: The patients had metastatic melanoma and were given first-line pembrolizumab or nivolumab plus ipilimumab as standard of care in the United Kingdom. Peripheral T cell receptor repertoires of metastatic melanoma patients were profiled before and after one cycle of checkpoint inhibitor therapy to find early correlates of response. Consecutive patients formed a training cohort, and a further independent group of patients from the same centre was pooled into an external validation set. Findings and caveats that apply to the study as a whole: Whether the T cell clones driving repertoire changes were melanoma-specific or reflected general immune activation could not be determined in the study. The relatively small sample size was acknowledged as something that could potentially limit how far the results can be generalized. Of the sorted CD8+ subsets, TIE cells had both the greatest clonality and the greatest similarity to cfDNA CDR3 sequences, which suggests active turnover converging on dominant clones.

According to the study, the label for this sample's time point signals: pre-treatment baseline. Blood samples were collected before treatment (T0) and at week 3 (W3), after the first cycle of checkpoint blockade. Except for a couple of patients with rapid clinical progression, response was assessed 12 weeks after the first infusion by RECIST 1.1; disease control meant complete response, partial response or stable disease. Patients with prior systemic cancer treatment, concomitant immunosuppressant therapy or synchronous other active malignancies were excluded. Sorted CD8+ memory and naive T cell subsets were sequenced at T0 and W3 from six patients, three progressing and three with disease control. PBMC were isolated from blood with Lymphoprep and SepMate tubes, followed by red cell lysis. QIAamp DNA Blood Mini kits were used to extract DNA from PBMC and from sorted T cell subsets. CD8+ T cell subsets were sorted live on a FACSAria III cytometer and then frozen prior to DNA extraction. For flow cytometry, fresh PBMC were kept at 4 degrees C in PBS with 2% fetal bovine serum and analyzed within 24 hours.

Deletion took 3 bases off V and 6 bases off J, with a span of 5 bases between the germline ends. The CDR3 sequence holds 12 residues, the cysteine and phenylalanine included. Only the CDR3 DNA is retained, 36 bases long and in frame from the first base. The CDR1 and CDR2 encoded by the germline V gene (reference sequence) are LNHDA and SQIVND. For each sorted CD8+ T cell subset, the entire amount of extracted DNA went into the assay. Following the manufacturer instructions, the immunoSEQ TCRb Assay kit was used to amplify TCR beta CDR3 sequences from genomic DNA. The KAPA Library Quantification Kit for Illumina platforms was used to quantify the pooled libraries by qPCR. Pooled libraries were clustered at roughly 0.6-1.2 pM and sequenced on an Illumina NextSeq 500. The paper's data handling went like this. TCR data were analyzed with immunoSEQ ANALYZER and the R LymphoSeq package. A rearrangement efficiency score was calculated as productive divided by the sum of productive and non-productive CDR3 sequences. Within each patient, timepoints were compared pairwise for clonality, measured with the Gini coefficient, and for diversity, measured with the Renyi index at alpha=1. Clonal relatedness, based on an edit distance of 3, and repertoire similarity, based on the Bhattacharyya coefficient, were both computed in LymphoSeq. Linear discriminant analysis on week-3 changes in clonality and diversity was built with the R MASS and caret packages to classify response. Entries here come from immuneACCESS through TCRdb and include only in-frame sequences with V and J called. Some clones fail to appear in such tables; in the studies checked, an unresolved V gene covers under half of the shortfall, and the cause of the remainder is unknown. The V and J calls and clone size come from that table; D and trimming were worked out from the DNA. This sample lists fewer than 15,000 clones; roughly 94% were detected once. In total, the top ten clones hold approximately 0.18% of the sample.

This receptor was taken from a human donor with melanoma. The sample in question was effector memory CD8+ T cells from blood, obtained from a patient treated with checkpoint blockade. The sequence joins TRBV19 to TRBJ2-2; the D gene lacks a confident call. The bases read TGTGCCAGTAGTATTGGCCCCGGGGAGCTGTTTTTT. Its coded protein is CASSIGPGELFF.